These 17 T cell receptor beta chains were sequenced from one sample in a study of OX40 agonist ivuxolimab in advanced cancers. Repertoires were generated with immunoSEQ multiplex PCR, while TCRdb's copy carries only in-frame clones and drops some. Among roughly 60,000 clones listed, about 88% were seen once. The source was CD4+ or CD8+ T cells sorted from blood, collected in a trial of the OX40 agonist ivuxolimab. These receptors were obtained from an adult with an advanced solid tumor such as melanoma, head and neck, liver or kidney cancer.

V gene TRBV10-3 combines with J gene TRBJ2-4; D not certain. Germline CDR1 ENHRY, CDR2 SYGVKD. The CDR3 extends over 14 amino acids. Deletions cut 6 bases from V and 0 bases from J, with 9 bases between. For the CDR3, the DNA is TGTGCCATCAGCGGGTCAGTAGCCAAAAACATTCAGTACTTC. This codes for CAISGSVAKNIQYF.

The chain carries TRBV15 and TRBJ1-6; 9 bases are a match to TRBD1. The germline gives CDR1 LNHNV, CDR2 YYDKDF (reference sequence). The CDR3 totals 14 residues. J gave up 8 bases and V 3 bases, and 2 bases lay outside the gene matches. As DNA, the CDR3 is TGTGCCACCAGCAGCACAGGGGGCGATTCACCCCTCCACTTT. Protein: CATSSTGGDSPLHF.

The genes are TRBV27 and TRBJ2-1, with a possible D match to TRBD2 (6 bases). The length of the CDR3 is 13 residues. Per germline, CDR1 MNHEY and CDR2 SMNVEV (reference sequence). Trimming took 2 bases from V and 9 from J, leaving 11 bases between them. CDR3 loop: CASSLISGPEQFF. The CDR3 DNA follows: TGTGCCAGCAGTTTAATTAGCGGCCCTGAGCAGTTCTTC.

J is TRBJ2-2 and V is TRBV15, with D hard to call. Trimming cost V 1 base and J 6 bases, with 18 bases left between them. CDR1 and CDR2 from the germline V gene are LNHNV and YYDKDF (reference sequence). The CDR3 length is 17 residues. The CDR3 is CATSRAPPPDWAGELFF. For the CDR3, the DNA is TGTGCCACCAGCAGAGCCCCCCCTCCCGATTGGGCCGGGGAGCTGTTTTTT.

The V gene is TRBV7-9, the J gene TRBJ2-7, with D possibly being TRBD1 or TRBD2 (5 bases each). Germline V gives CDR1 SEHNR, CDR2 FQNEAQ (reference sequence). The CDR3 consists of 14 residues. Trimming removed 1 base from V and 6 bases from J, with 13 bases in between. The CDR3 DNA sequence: TGTGCCAGCAGCTTAGGGGGACCGGTGGGCGAGCAGTACTTC. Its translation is CASSLGGPVGEQYF. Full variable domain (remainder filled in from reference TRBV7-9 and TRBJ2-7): DTGVSQNPRHKITKRGQNVTFRCDPISEHNRLYWYRQTLGQGPEFLTYFQNEAQLEKSRLLSDRFSAERPKGSFSTLEIQRTEQGDSAMYLCASSLGGPVGEQYFGPGTRLTVT.

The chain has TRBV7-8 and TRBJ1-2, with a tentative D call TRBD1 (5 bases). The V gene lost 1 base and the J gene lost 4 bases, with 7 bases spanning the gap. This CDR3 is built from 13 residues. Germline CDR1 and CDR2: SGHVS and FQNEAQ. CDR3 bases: TGTGCCAGCAGCTTAGGGGGGATCTATGGCTACACCTTC. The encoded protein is CASSLGGIYGYTF.

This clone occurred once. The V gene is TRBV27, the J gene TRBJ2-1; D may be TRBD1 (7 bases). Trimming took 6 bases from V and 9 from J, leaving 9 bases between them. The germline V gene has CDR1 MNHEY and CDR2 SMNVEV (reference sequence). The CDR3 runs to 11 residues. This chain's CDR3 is CASSQGGEQFF. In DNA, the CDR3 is TGTGCCAGCAGCCAGGGGGGTGAGCAGTTCTTC.

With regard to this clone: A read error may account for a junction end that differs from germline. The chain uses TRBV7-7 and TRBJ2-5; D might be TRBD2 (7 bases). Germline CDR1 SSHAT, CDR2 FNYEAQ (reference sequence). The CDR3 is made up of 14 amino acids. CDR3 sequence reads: CASSLGGAQETQYF. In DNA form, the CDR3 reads TGTGCTAGCAGCTTGGGGGGGGCCCAAGAGACCCAGTACTTC.

CDR3 amino acids: CATSPRIPGYGETQYF. In DNA, the CDR3 is TGTGCCACCAGCCCAAGGATCCCAGGTTATGGAGAGACCCAGTACTTC. The chain is built from TRBV15 and TRBJ2-5, with D hard to call. CDR1 and CDR2 from the germline V gene are LNHNV and YYDKDF (reference sequence). V was pared by 5 bases and J by 4 bases, with 20 bases between. The CDR3 spans 16 residues. The full variable domain, with the rest looked up from reference TRBV15 and TRBJ2-5, is DAMVIQNPRYQVTQFGKPVTLSCSQTLNHNVMYWYQQKSSQAPKLLFHYYDKDFNNEADTPDNFQSRRPNTSFCFLDIRSPGLGDTAMYLCATSPRIPGYGETQYFGPGTRLLVL.

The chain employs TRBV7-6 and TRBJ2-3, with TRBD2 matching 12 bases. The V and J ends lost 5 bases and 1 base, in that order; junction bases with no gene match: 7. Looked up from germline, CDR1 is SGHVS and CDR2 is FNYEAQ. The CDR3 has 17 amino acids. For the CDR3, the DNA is TGTGCCAGCAGCCGACTAGCGGGAGTCGTACGCACAGATACGCAGTATTTT. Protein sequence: CASSRLAGVVRTDTQYF.

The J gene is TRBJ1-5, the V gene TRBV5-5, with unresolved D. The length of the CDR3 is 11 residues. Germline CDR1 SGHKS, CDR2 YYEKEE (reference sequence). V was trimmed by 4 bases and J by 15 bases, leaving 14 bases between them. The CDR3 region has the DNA TGTGCCAGCAGCAAGGACCCGATGGGGCATTTT. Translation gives CASSKDPMGHF.

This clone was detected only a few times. CDR3 residues: CASRVGHPEYQPQHF. As DNA, the CDR3 is TGTGCCAGTAGGGTTGGACACCCCGAGTATCAGCCCCAGCATTTT. The chain carries TRBV19 and TRBJ1-5, with a possible D match to TRBD1 (5 bases). V was clipped by 6 bases and J by 5 bases, with 17 bases between them. The germline gives CDR1 LNHDA, CDR2 SQIVND (reference sequence). The CDR3 covers 15 residues. Variable domain in full (rest from reference TRBV19 and TRBJ1-5): DGGITQSPKYLFRKEGQNVTLSCEQNLNHDAMYWYRQDPGQGLRLIYYSQIVNDFQKGDIAEGYSVSREKKESFPLTVTSAQKNPTAFYLCASRVGHPEYQPQHFGDGTRLSIL.

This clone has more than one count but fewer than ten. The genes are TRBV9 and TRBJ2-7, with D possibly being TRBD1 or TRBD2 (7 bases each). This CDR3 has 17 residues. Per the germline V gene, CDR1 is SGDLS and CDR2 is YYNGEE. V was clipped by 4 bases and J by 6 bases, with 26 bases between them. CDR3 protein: CASSPGRGGGVKSEQYF. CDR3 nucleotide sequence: TGTGCCAGCAGCCCGGGACGGGGAGGGGGCGTTAAGAGCGAGCAGTACTTC.

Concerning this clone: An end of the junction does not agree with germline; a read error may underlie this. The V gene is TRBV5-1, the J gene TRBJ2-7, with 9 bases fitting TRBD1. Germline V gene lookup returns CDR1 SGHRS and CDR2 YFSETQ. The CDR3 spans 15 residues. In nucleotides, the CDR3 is TGCGCCAGCAGCTCGGGACAGGGAAATATCTACGGGCAGTACTTC. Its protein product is CASSSGQGNIYGQYF.

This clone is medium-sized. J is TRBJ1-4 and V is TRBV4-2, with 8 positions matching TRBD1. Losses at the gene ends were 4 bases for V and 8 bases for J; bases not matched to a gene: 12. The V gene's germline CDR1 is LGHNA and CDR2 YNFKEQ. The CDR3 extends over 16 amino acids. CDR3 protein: CASSPKPTGEGEKLFF. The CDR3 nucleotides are TGTGCCAGCAGCCCCAAGCCGACAGGGGAAGGCGAAAAACTGTTTTTT.

Here the CDR3 reads CASSVGGSGLNEQFF. The CDR3 DNA reads as TGTGCCAGCAGCGTAGGTGGGAGTGGGTTAAATGAGCAGTTCTTC. This sequence joins TRBV9 and TRBJ2-1; TRBD2 is a possible D gene (5 bases). Trimming shortened V by 0 bases and J by 7 bases, and 14 bases separated the two germline ends. The CDR3 consists of 15 residues. Germline V CDR1 and CDR2: SGDLS, YYNGEE.

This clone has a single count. The CDR3 region has the DNA TGTGCCAGCAGTCCGCACATTGGCTCCTACGAGCAGTACTTC. Protein sequence: CASSPHIGSYEQYF. The chain uses TRBV27 and TRBJ2-7; D call uncertain. The CDR3 has 14 amino acids. Germline V CDR1 and CDR2: MNHEY, SMNVEV (reference sequence). Trimming took 5 bases from V and 0 from J, leaving 11 bases between them.